Listed below are T cell receptor beta chains from one sample, sequenced in a study of CD8 T cells in acute hepatitis C reinfection. Using immunoSEQ multiplex PCR, the repertoire was profiled, and TCRdb retains in-frame clones only, with some absent. The table lists fewer than 40,000 clones, 80% to 90% of them singletons, with 10% to 11% in the top ten. Input material: naive CD8+ T cells from PBMCs. The receptors derive from a woman aged 18-29 years who spontaneously cleared hepatitis C infection. Each CDR3 is given with its conserved first and last residue. D genes are given only for firm matches. Only some rows state a clone size, as once, few, many or a class for expanded clones.

d_call	clone_size	j_call	v_call	cdr3_aa	cdr3_nt
NA	NA	TRBJ2-7	TRBV6-5	CASSPGAAYEQYF	TGTGCCAGCAGTCCCGGGGCGGCCTACGAGCAGTACTTC
NA	NA	TRBJ2-7	TRBV5-4	CASSFTQGGYEQYF	TGTGCCAGCAGCTTCACACAGGGAGGCTACGAGCAGTACTTC
TRBD1	NA	TRBJ1-1	TRBV5-6	CASSDRAPEAFF	TGTGCCAGCAGCGACAGGGCACCTGAAGCTTTCTTT
NA	NA	TRBJ2-7	TRBV7-9	CASSLYTYEQYF	TGTGCCAGCAGCCTTTACACCTACGAGCAGTACTTC
TRBD2	NA	TRBJ2-1	TRBV4-2	CASSQVKVAGVGQGEQFF	TGTGCCAGCAGCCAAGTTAAGGTAGCGGGAGTTGGGCAGGGTGAGCAGTTCTTC
TRBD1	NA	TRBJ2-1	TRBV27	CASSLPSDRGPGDEQFF	TGTGCCAGCAGTTTACCCAGCGACAGGGGCCCGGGTGATGAGCAGTTCTTC
TRBD2	NA	TRBJ2-7	TRBV2	CASRVAGKDEQYF	TGTGCCAGCAGAGTAGCGGGTAAGGACGAGCAGTACTTC
NA	NA	TRBJ2-7	TRBV10-2	CASKDSSSYEQYF	TGCGCCAGCAAGGACTCGAGCTCCTACGAGCAGTACTTC
NA	NA	TRBJ2-2	TRBV2	CASDPQGSGELFF	TGTGCCAGCGATCCACAGGGCAGCGGGGAGCTGTTTTTT
TRBD2	few	TRBJ2-7	TRBV27	CATKFAGGSEQYF	TGTGCCACCAAATTTGCGGGAGGATCCGAGCAGTACTTC
TRBD2	NA	TRBJ2-2	TRBV7-8	CASSFPQSGRAVGELFF	TGTGCCAGCAGCTTCCCCCAGAGCGGGAGGGCCGTCGGGGAGCTGTTTTTT
NA	NA	TRBJ1-2	TRBV6-5	CASSYRTGYGYTF	TGTGCCAGCAGTTACCGGACCGGCTATGGCTACACCTTC
TRBD1	NA	TRBJ1-1	TRBV27	CASNLQGAGTEAFF	TGTGCCAGCAACCTACAGGGGGCAGGGACTGAAGCTTTCTTT